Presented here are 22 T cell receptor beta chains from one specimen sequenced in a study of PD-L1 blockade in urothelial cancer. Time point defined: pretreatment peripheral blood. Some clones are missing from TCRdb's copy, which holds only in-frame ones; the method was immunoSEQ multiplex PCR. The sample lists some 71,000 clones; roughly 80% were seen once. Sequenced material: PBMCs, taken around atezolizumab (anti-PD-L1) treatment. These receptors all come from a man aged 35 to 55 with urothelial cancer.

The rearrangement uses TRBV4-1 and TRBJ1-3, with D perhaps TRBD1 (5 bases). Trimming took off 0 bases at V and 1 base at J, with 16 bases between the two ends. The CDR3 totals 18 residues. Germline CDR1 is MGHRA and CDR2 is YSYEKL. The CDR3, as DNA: TGCGCCAGCAGCCAAGATCGAGCCAGGGTACAATCTGGAAACACCATATATTTT. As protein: CASSQDRARVQSGNTIYF.

The CDR3 loop reads CASSRSGDGRNIQYF. For the CDR3, the DNA is TGCGCCAGCAGCCGGAGCGGGGATGGGAGAAACATTCAGTACTTC. The chain carries TRBV5-1 and TRBJ2-4; 7 nucleotides align to TRBD2. CDR1 and CDR2 (germline): SGHRS, YFSETQ. With 4 bases clipped from V and 6 bases from J, the junction kept 10 bases outside the gene matches. The CDR3 extends over 15 amino acids.

In nucleotides, the CDR3 is TGTGCCAGCACCCCCTCTCGGGGGACAGGGGGCGCTGGGTATGGCTACACCTTC. Translation gives CASTPSRGTGGAGYGYTF. J is TRBJ1-2 and V is TRBV2; 12 positions agree with TRBD1. Germline V gene lookup returns CDR1 SNHLY and CDR2 FYNNEI. Trimming removed 7 bases from V and 5 bases from J; junction bases left unmatched: 17. The CDR3 has 18 residues. Full variable domain (missing parts from reference TRBV2 and TRBJ1-2): EPEVTQTPSHQVTQMGQEVILRCVPISNHLYFYWYRQILGQKVEFLVSFYNNEISEKSEIFDDQFSVERPDGSNFTLKIRSTKLEDSAMYFCASTPSRGTGGAGYGYTFGSGTRLTVV.

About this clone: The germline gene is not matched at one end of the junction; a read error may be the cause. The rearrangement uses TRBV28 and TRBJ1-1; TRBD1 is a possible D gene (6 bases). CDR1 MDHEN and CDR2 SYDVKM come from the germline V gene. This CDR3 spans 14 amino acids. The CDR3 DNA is TGTGCCAGCACTTTAGGGGCTCCGGACAGAAGGGCTTTCTTT. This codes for CASTLGAPDRRAFF.

CDR3 nucleotide sequence: TGTGCCAGCAGCTTAGAATACGGGAGGGGGAATGAGCAGTTCTTC. This gives the protein CASSLEYGRGNEQFF. The chain couples TRBV11-2 to TRBJ2-1, with 8 bases matching TRBD2. The CDR3 runs 15 residues. J lost 7 bases, V lost 0 bases, and 5 bases had no gene match. The germline CDR1 and CDR2 sequences are SGHAT and FQNNGV.

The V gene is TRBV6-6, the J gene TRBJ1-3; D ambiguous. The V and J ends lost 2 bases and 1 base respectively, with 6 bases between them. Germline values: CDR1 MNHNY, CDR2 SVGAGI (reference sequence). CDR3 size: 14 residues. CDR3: CASSYSLSGNTIYF. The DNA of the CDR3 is TGTGCCAGCAGTTACAGCTTATCTGGAAACACCATATATTTT.

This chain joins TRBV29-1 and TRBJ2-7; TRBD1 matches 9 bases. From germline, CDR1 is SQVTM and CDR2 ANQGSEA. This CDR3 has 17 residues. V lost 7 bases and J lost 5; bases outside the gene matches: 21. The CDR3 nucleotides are TGCAGCGCCCGCCAGCCCGGGACAGGGAACAACCGGGACGAGCAGTACTTC. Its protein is CSARQPGTGNNRDEQYF.

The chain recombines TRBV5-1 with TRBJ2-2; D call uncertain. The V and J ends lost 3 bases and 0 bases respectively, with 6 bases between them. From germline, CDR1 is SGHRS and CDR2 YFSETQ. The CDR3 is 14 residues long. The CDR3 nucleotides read TGCGCCAGCAGCTCCCGTGCGAACACCGGGGAGCTGTTTTTT. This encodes CASSSRANTGELFF.

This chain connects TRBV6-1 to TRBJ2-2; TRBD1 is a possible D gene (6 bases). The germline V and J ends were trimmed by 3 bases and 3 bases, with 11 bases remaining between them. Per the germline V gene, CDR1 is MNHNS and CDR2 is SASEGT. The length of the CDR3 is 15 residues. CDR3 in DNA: TGTGCCAGCAGTGAGGCTGGGGGCGACACCGGGGAGCTGTTTTTT. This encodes CASSEAGGDTGELFF.

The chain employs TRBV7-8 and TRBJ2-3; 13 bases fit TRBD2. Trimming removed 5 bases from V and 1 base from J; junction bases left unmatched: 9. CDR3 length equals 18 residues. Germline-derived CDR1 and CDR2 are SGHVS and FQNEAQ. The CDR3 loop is CASSVRGTSGTGTDTQYF. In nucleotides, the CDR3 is TGTGCCAGCAGCGTCAGGGGGACTAGCGGGACGGGCACAGATACGCAGTATTTT.

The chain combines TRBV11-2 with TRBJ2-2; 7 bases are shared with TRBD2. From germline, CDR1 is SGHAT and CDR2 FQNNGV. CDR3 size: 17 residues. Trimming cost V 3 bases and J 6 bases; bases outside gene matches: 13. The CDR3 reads CASSFEWRGSRAGELFF. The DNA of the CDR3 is TGTGCCAGCAGCTTCGAATGGCGGGGGAGCCGGGCCGGGGAGCTGTTTTTT.

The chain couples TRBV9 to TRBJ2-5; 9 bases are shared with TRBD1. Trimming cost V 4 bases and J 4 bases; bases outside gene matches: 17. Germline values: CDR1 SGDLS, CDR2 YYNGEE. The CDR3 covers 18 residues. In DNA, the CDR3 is TGTGCCAGCAGCTCTCCGACCCAGGACAGGGGCGATCGAGAGACCCAGTACTTC. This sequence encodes CASSSPTQDRGDRETQYF.

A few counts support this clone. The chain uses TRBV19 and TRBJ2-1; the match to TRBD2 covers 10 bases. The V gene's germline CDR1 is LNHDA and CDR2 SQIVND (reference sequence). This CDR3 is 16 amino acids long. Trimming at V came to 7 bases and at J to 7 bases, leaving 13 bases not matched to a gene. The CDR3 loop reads CASKPPPSGSMNEQFF. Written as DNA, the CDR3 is TGTGCCAGTAAGCCCCCCCCTAGCGGGAGTATGAATGAGCAGTTCTTC. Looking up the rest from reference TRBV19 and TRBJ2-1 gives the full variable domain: DGGITQSPKYLFRKEGQNVTLSCEQNLNHDAMYWYRQDPGQGLRLIYYSQIVNDFQKGDIAEGYSVSREKKESFPLTVTSAQKNPTAFYLCASKPPPSGSMNEQFFGPGTRLTVL.

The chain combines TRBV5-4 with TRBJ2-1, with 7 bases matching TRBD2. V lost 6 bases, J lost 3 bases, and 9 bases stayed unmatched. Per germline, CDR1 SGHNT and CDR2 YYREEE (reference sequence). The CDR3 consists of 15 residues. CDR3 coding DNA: TGTGCCAGCAAGGGCGGGAGAAATCTCTACAATGAGCAGTTCTTC. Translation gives CASKGGRNLYNEQFF.

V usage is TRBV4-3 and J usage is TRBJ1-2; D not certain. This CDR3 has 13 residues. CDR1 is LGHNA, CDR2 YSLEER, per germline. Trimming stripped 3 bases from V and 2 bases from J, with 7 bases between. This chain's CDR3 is CASSHERNYGYTF. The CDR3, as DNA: TGCGCCAGCAGCCATGAGAGGAACTATGGCTACACCTTC.

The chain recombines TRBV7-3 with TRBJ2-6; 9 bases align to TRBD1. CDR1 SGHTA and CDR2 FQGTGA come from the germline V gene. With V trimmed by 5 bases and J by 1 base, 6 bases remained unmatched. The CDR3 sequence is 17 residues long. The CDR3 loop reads CASSPRTGESGANVLTF. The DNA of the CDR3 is TGTGCCAGCAGCCCCCGGACAGGGGAGTCTGGGGCCAACGTCCTGACTTTC.

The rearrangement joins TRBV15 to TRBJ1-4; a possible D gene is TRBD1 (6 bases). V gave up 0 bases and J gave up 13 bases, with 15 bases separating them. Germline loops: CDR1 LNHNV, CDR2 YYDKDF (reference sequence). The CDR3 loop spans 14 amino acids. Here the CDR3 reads CATSRDGQQRVLFF. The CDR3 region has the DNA TGTGCCACCAGCAGAGATGGACAGCAGAGGGTACTGTTTTTT.

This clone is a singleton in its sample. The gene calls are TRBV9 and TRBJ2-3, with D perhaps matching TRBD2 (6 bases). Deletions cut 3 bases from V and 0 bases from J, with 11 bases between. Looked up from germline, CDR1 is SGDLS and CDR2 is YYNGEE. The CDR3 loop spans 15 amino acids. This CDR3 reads CASSGGVGSTDTQYF. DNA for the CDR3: TGTGCCAGCAGCGGGGGGGTAGGAAGCACAGATACGCAGTATTTT.

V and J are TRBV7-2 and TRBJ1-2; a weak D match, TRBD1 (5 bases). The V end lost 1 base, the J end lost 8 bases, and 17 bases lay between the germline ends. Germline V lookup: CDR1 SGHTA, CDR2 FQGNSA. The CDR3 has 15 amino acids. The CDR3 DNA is TGTGCCAGCAGCTTAGGGGGGATGGGGGGTCGCGGCTACACCTTC. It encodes CASSLGGMGGRGYTF.

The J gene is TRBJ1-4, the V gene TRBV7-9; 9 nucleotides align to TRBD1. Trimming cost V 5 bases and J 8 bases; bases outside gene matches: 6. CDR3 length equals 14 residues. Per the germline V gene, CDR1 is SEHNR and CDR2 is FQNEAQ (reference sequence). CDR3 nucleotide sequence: TGTGCCAGCAGCCCGGGACAGGGAGAGGAAAAACTGTTTTTT. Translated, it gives CASSPGQGEEKLFF.

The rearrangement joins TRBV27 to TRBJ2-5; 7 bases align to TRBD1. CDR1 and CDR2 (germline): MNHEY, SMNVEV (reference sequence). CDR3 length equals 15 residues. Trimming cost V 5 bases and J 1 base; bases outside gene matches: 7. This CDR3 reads CASSIVTGTQETQYF. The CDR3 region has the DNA TGTGCCAGCAGTATCGTGACAGGGACCCAAGAGACCCAGTACTTC.

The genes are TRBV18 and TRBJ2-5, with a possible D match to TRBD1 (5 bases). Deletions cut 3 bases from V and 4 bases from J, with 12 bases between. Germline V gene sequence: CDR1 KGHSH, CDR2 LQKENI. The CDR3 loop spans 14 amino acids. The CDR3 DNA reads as TGTGCCAGCTCACCCCCGACAGTGGGAGAGACCCAGTACTTC. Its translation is CASSPPTVGETQYF.